These 29 T cell receptor beta chains share one sample of origin, sequenced in a study of cytomegalovirus exposure and HLA in healthy donors. The protocol was immunoSEQ multiplex PCR, while the TCRdb copy is restricted to in-frame clones and leaves out a portion. Found here are around 150,000 clones, around four fifths of them singletons; the top ten hold 2% to 2.5%. Input material: PBMCs. Receptors originate from a man younger than 40 in good health and CMV-seropositive.

V and J are TRBV13 and TRBJ2-7; 9 positions match TRBD1. The CDR3 totals 15 residues. V lost 4 bases, J lost 2 bases, and 6 bases stayed unmatched. The germline gives CDR1 PRHDT, CDR2 FYEKMQ (reference sequence). The CDR3 reads CASSSGTGTTYEQYF. CDR3 coding DNA: TGTGCCAGCAGCTCCGGGACAGGGACTACCTACGAGCAGTACTTC.

CDR3 coding DNA: TGTGCCAGCAGCGTTCGGGAGGGTACTGAAGCTTTCTTT. Amino acid sequence: CASSVREGTEAFF. The J gene is TRBJ1-1, the V gene TRBV9; D call uncertain. This CDR3 is built from 13 residues. From germline, CDR1 is SGDLS and CDR2 YYNGEE. V was pared by 2 bases and J by 5 bases, with 10 bases between.

For this clone: The germline gene is not matched at one end of the junction; a read error may be the cause. This chain uses TRBV14 with TRBJ2-1, with 11 nucleotides matching TRBD2. The CDR3 is made up of 13 amino acids. Germline-derived CDR1 and CDR2 are SGHDN and FVKESK. The CDR3 reads CASSHLSGGAPVF. For the CDR3, the DNA is TGTGCCAGCAGCCACCTTAGCGGGGGGGCCCCAGTCTTC. The full variable domain, its missing parts supplied by reference TRBV14 and TRBJ2-1, is EAGVTQFPSHSVIEKGQTVTLRCDPISGHDNLYWYRRVMGKEIKFLLHFVKESKQDESGMPNNRFLAERTGGTYSTLKVQPAELEDSGVYFCASSHLSGGAPVFGPGTRLTVL.

The chain recombines TRBV4-1 with TRBJ2-3, with 10 bases that match TRBD2. Trimming removed 5 bases from V and 2 bases from J; junction bases left unmatched: 7. Germline assignment: CDR1 MGHRA and CDR2 YSYEKL. This CDR3 region has 16 residues. CDR3: CASSLLSGGDTDTQYF. The CDR3 DNA sequence: TGCGCCAGCAGCTTGTTGAGCGGGGGGGACACAGATACGCAGTATTTT.

The rearrangement links TRBV18 to TRBJ1-4, with D maybe TRBD1 (5 bases). Germline V gene lookup returns CDR1 KGHSH and CDR2 LQKENI. The CDR3 has 14 amino acids. V was cut by 1 base and J by 10 bases, with 13 bases left in between. The CDR3 bases are TGTGCCAGCTCACCACGCTCCAGGGTAGGAAAACTGTTTTTT. Protein: CASSPRSRVGKLFF.

The rearrangement joins TRBV10-3 to TRBJ1-5; unclear D gene. Trimming removed 11 bases from V and 7 bases from J, with 24 bases in between. The CDR3 is 15 residues long. CDR1 and CDR2 from the germline V gene are ENHRY and SYGVKD. In DNA form, the CDR3 reads TGTGCCCAAATAAGGATGAGGGATGTCGGGCAGCCCCAGCATTTT. Protein product: CAQIRMRDVGQPQHF.

This chain joins TRBV7-2 and TRBJ2-7; D is uncertain. This CDR3 contains 12 residues. Per the germline V gene, CDR1 is SGHTA and CDR2 is FQGNSA. Trimming removed 2 bases from V and 5 bases from J, with 7 bases in between. CDR3 in DNA: TGTGCCAGCAGCTTACTGGGCGACGAGCAGTACTTC. Protein sequence: CASSLLGDEQYF.

This clone has a handful of counts. The gene calls are TRBV7-2 and TRBJ2-7; 11 bases map to TRBD2. Germline CDR1 is SGHTA and CDR2 is FQGNSA. The CDR3 spans 14 residues. The V gene end was trimmed by 7 bases and the J gene end by 2 bases; junction bases not matched to a gene: 4. The CDR3 coding sequence is TGTGCCAGCACCCTTAGCGGGGGGGCCTACGAGCAGTACTTC. Translating gives CASTLSGGAYEQYF.

This rearrangement joins TRBV6-1 to TRBJ1-5; TRBD1 agrees at 7 bases. This CDR3 comprises 17 residues. Germline V gene sequence: CDR1 MNHNS, CDR2 SASEGT. V dropped 1 base and J dropped 2; count of bases not matched to a gene: 8. For the CDR3, the DNA is TGTGCCAGCAGTGAAGTTATCGGAGGGGGCGGCAATCAGCCCCAGCATTTT. This sequence encodes CASSEVIGGGGNQPQHF.

This sequence joins TRBV18 and TRBJ1-5; TRBD1 aligns across 7 bases. The CDR3 is 12 amino acids. The J segment lost 12 bases and the V segment lost 6 bases, leaving 8 bases of the junction unmatched. Germline CDR1 KGHSH, CDR2 LQKENI. CDR3 sequence: CASSPGQAGQHF. The DNA of the CDR3 is TGTGCCAGCTCGCCCGGACAGGCGGGCCAGCATTTT.

The J gene is TRBJ2-3, the V gene TRBV5-1; maybe TRBD1 (5 bases). This CDR3 region has 16 residues. The V gene's germline CDR1 is SGHRS and CDR2 YFSETQ. V was clipped by 5 bases and J by 0 bases, with 16 bases between them. The CDR3 sequence: CASRDPSGSSTDTQYF. The DNA for the CDR3 is TGCGCCAGCAGGGATCCCTCAGGGTCTAGCACAGATACGCAGTATTTT.

The V call is TRBV10-3, the J call TRBJ2-7; TRBD2 aligns across 8 bases. CDR1 is ENHRY and CDR2 is SYGVKD in the germline V gene. The V segment lost 6 bases and the J segment 3 bases; nucleotides outside the gene matches: 19. The CDR3 extends over 18 amino acids. The CDR3 protein is CAISSRGVTGGFDYEQYF. As DNA, the CDR3 is TGTGCCATCAGCTCCCGGGGGGTGACGGGGGGGTTCGACTACGAGCAGTACTTC.

The J gene is TRBJ1-2, the V gene TRBV19; maybe TRBD1 (6 bases). Trimming stripped 6 bases from V and 6 bases from J, with 17 bases between. Per germline, CDR1 LNHDA and CDR2 SQIVND (reference sequence). The CDR3 is made up of 14 amino acids. CDR3 DNA sequence: TGTGCCAGTAGCCAATCAACAGGGAGCAATGGCTACACCTTC. As protein: CASSQSTGSNGYTF.

In this sample, this clone turned up a few times. This chain connects TRBV27 to TRBJ1-2; TRBD1 agrees at 8 bases. Germline lookup yields CDR1 MNHEY and CDR2 SMNVEV (reference sequence). V shed 0 bases and J 7 bases; nucleotides not matched to a gene: 7. The CDR3 has 15 amino acids. The CDR3 sequence: CASSLSPDRAIGYTF. In DNA, the CDR3 is TGTGCCAGCAGTTTATCCCCGGACAGGGCTATTGGCTACACCTTC.

This chain links TRBV6-4 with TRBJ2-3; D might be TRBD1 (6 bases). The V end was cut by 0 bases, the J end by 2 bases, with 9 bases between. Germline V gives CDR1 MRHNA, CDR2 SNTAGT. The CDR3 is made up of 15 amino acids. This CDR3 is CASSDSGQFTDTQYF. Written as DNA, the CDR3 is TGTGCCAGCAGTGACTCCGGACAGTTCACAGATACGCAGTATTTT.

V gene TRBV4-1 combines with J gene TRBJ2-7, with D hard to call. The germline V and J ends were trimmed by 2 bases and 0 bases, with 11 bases remaining between them. Germline V CDR1 and CDR2: MGHRA, YSYEKL. The CDR3 is made up of 15 amino acids. CDR3 coding DNA: TGCGCCAGCAGCCAAACGTCAGCTAGCTCCTACGAGCAGTACTTC. As protein: CASSQTSASSYEQYF.

V is TRBV13 and J is TRBJ1-1; D perhaps matches TRBD1 (6 bases). CDR3 size: 14 residues. Looked up from germline, CDR1 is PRHDT and CDR2 is FYEKMQ (reference sequence). Trimming shortened V by 2 bases and J by 1 base, and 8 bases separated the two germline ends. The chain's CDR3 is CASSLQGSNTEAFF. CDR3 nucleotide sequence: TGTGCCAGCAGCTTACAGGGGTCGAACACTGAAGCTTTCTTT.

The chain uses TRBV11-2 and TRBJ1-2, with D maybe TRBD1 (5 bases). V lost 1 base and J 0 bases, leaving 18 bases between the germline ends. The CDR3 contains 18 residues. The V gene's germline CDR1 is SGHAT and CDR2 FQNNGV. The CDR3, as DNA: TGTGCCAGCAGCTTAGGCTGGGGGACTCTCCCAACTAACTATGGCTACACCTTC. Amino acids: CASSLGWGTLPTNYGYTF.

This chain connects TRBV7-9 to TRBJ2-7, with 7 bases aligning to TRBD2. The CDR3 contains 13 residues. V lost 5 bases, J lost 6 bases, and 7 bases stayed unmatched. Germline V gives CDR1 SEHNR, CDR2 FQNEAQ (reference sequence). CDR3 DNA: TGTGCCAGCAGCCGGGACGGGGGGAGCGAGCAGTACTTC. Its protein product is CASSRDGGSEQYF. The complete variable domain, with remaining parts taken from reference TRBV7-9 and TRBJ2-7, reads DTGVSQNPRHKITKRGQNVTFRCDPISEHNRLYWYRQTLGQGPEFLTYFQNEAQLEKSRLLSDRFSAERPKGSFSTLEIQRTEQGDSAMYLCASSRDGGSEQYFGPGTRLTVT.

This clone appeared once. The genes are TRBV7-9 and TRBJ1-2; no firm D call. V was clipped by 4 bases and J by 6 bases, with 6 bases between them. Looked up from germline, CDR1 is SEHNR and CDR2 is FQNEAQ (reference sequence). This CDR3 region has 11 residues. The CDR3 region has the DNA TGTGCCAGCAGCTACTCAAATGGCTACACCTTC. Its translation: CASSYSNGYTF.

The V and J genes are TRBV7-9 and TRBJ2-5; D might be TRBD1 (5 bases). The J call is doubtful: the DNA matches TRBJ2-7 better. CDR3 length equals 12 residues. Per germline, CDR1 SEHNR and CDR2 FQNEAQ (reference sequence). The CDR3 region is CASSRPGSEQYF. In nucleotides, the CDR3 is TGTGCCAGCAGCCGTCCAGGGTCCGAGCAGTACTTC.

The chain carries TRBV5-1 and TRBJ2-5, with unresolved D. This CDR3 spans 14 amino acids. Germline CDR1 SGHRS, CDR2 YFSETQ. Trimming removed 0 bases at V and 4 bases at J, with 10 bases between. DNA for the CDR3: TGCGCCAGCAGCTTGGCCGTCAACGGAGAGACCCAGTACTTC. Residues: CASSLAVNGETQYF.

This chain uses TRBV30 with TRBJ1-1; D is possibly TRBD1 (6 bases). The V end lost 3 bases, the J end lost 5 bases, and 19 bases lay between the germline ends. The CDR3 has 15 residues. CDR1 and CDR2 (germline): GTSNPN, SVGIG (reference sequence). The CDR3 coding sequence is TGTGCCTGGAGAGAGAAACAGGGAGCTAGGACTGAAGCTTTCTTT. Translated: CAWREKQGARTEAFF.

The chain couples TRBV18 to TRBJ2-5; 10 positions match TRBD2. The germline V gene encodes CDR1 KGHSH and CDR2 LQKENI. The CDR3 runs to 20 residues. V lost 6 bases to trimming and J lost 1 base; unmatched junction nucleotides: 20. The CDR3 DNA reads as TGTGCCAGCTCCCCGCCCGCCCTGGGTCTAGCGGGGGCCCTCCAAGAGACCCAGTACTTC. It encodes CASSPPALGLAGALQETQYF.

The chain employs TRBV7-8 and TRBJ2-7, with 9 bases matching TRBD2. The CDR3 spans 16 residues. V trimming: 1 base; J trimming: 7 bases; junction bases outside the gene matches: 11. Germline loops: CDR1 SGHVS, CDR2 FQNEAQ. The CDR3 loop reads CASSLGGISGGSEQYF. CDR3 in DNA: TGTGCCAGCAGCTTAGGAGGCATTAGCGGGGGAAGTGAGCAGTACTTC.

V usage is TRBV6-5 and J usage is TRBJ2-2; the D is unclear. The CDR3 runs to 14 residues. The ends were cut back, 4 bases at V and 0 bases at J, with 6 bases in the middle. Germline assignment: CDR1 MNHEY and CDR2 SVGAGI. This chain's CDR3 is CASSSISNTGELFF. The CDR3 DNA follows: TGTGCCAGCAGTTCCATTTCGAACACCGGGGAGCTGTTTTTT.

The genes are TRBV18 and TRBJ2-3; 8 bases align to TRBD2. V trimming: 2 bases; J trimming: 2 bases; junction bases outside the gene matches: 12. Per germline, CDR1 KGHSH and CDR2 LQKENI. The CDR3 runs to 18 residues. The CDR3 sequence: CASSPSTLSGGVTDTQYF. CDR3 DNA sequence: TGTGCCAGCTCACCATCGACCTTGTCGGGGGGGGTCACAGATACGCAGTATTTT.

This chain joins TRBV29-1 and TRBJ2-7; D not certain. V lost 1 base to trimming and J lost 3 bases, with 7 bases between them. This CDR3 region has 12 residues. Germline V gives CDR1 SQVTM, CDR2 ANQGSEA. The chain's CDR3 is CSVEARDYEQYF. CDR3 in DNA: TGCAGCGTTGAAGCCCGAGACTACGAGCAGTACTTC.

The chain carries TRBV5-6 and TRBJ1-2; no definite D call. Germline V gives CDR1 SGHDT, CDR2 YYEEEE. The CDR3 runs to 13 residues. Trimming removed 3 bases from V and 0 bases from J, with 6 bases in between. In DNA form, the CDR3 reads TGTGCCAGCAGCTCCATAGCTAACTATGGCTACACCTTC. Translated, it gives CASSSIANYGYTF. Complete variable domain (other parts from reference TRBV5-6 and TRBJ1-2): DAGVTQSPTHLIKTRGQQVTLRCSPKSGHDTVSWYQQALGQGPQFIFQYYEEEERQRGNFPDRFSGHQFPNYSSELNVNALLLGDSALYLCASSSIANYGYTFGSGTRLTVV.